The T cell receptor beta chain under discussion was sequenced for a study of sequential checkpoint blockade in melanoma. Study results and limitations: Clinical benefit was about 30 times likelier when tumor T-cell fraction and clonality increased. PD-L1 staining and CD8+ counts, not mutational load, tracked tumor T-cell clonality.

This clone was observed a handful of times. Antigen: not known. Sequencing used immunoSEQ multiplex PCR; TCRdb keeps in-frame clones, though not all of them. The table lists fewer than 6,000 clones, about 30% of them singletons. The sample's treatment: randomized to nivolumab then ipilimumab (arm A) or the reverse (arm B). This CDR3 contains 15 residues. Trimming at V came to 10 bases and at J to 0 bases, leaving 9 bases not matched to a gene. Germline-derived CDR1 and CDR2 are MNHGY and SAAAGT. The chain joins TRBV6-8 to TRBJ2-1; 7 bases fit TRBD2. This receptor was identified in a human donor with melanoma. Sequences were derived from tumor tissue (inferred from file names), sampled from a patient given nivolumab and ipilimumab in sequence. CDR3 in amino acids: CAISLGGSSYNEQFF. CDR3 DNA sequence: TGTGCCATCAGCCTCGGGGGGAGCTCCTACAATGAGCAGTTCTTC.